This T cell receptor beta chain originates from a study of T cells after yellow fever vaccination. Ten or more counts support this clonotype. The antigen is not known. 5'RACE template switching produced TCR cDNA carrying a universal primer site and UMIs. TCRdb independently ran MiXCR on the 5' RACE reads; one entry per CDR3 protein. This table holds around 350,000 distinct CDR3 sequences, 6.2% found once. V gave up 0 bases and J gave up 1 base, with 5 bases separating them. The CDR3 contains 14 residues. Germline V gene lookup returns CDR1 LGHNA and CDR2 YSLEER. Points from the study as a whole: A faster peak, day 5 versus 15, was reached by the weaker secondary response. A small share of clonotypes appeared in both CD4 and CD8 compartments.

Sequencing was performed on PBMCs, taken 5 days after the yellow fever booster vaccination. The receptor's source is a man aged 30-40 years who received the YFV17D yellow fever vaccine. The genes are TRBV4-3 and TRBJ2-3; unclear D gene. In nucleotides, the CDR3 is TGCGCCAGCAGCCAAGACGTACGCACAGATACGCAGTATTTT. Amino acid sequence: CASSQDVRTDTQYF.